These 15 T cell receptor beta chains were sequenced from one sample in a study of T cells after yellow fever vaccination. MiXCR, applied by TCRdb to the 5' RACE reads, yields one record per CDR3 protein. Among some 560,000 distinct CDR3 sequences, roughly a sixth were seen once, and the ten largest hold about 18%. The input for sequencing was PBMCs, taken 5 to 6 days after the first yellow fever vaccination. The source is a young man who received the YFV17D yellow fever vaccine.

This clonotype was recorded many times. This sequence joins TRBV5-1 and TRBJ2-5; 8 positions match TRBD1. CDR3 length: 16 residues. The germline V gene has CDR1 SGHRS and CDR2 YFSETQ. The V and J ends lost 0 bases and 5 bases, in that order; junction bases with no gene match: 9. Here the CDR3 DNA reads TGCGCCAGCAGCTTGGAACCGACAGGGGTAATGGAGACCCAGTACTTC. It yields the protein CASSLEPTGVMETQYF.

In this sample, this clonotype turned up a few times. CDR3 nucleotide sequence: TGTGCCAGCAGCCCTGGGACACACTTCCGGCCAGATACGCAGTATTTT. Encoded protein: CASSPGTHFRPDTQYF. This chain joins TRBV6-1 and TRBJ2-3, with D perhaps matching TRBD1 (6 bases). Trimming cost V 6 bases and J 4 bases, with 20 bases left between them. CDR3 length: 16 residues. The germline gives CDR1 MNHNS, CDR2 SASEGT.

This clonotype was seen a handful of times. This chain connects TRBV25-1 to TRBJ1-4, with D possibly matching TRBD1 (5 bases). Deletions cut 7 bases from V and 5 bases from J, with 11 bases between. CDR3 length: 13 amino acids. Germline V CDR1 and CDR2: MGHDK, SYGVNS. The CDR3 spells CASMEDINEKLFF. The DNA of the CDR3 is TGTGCCAGCATGGAGGACATAAATGAAAAACTGTTTTTT.

This clonotype was counted ten times or more. The chain recombines TRBV29-1 with TRBJ2-1; D is uncertain. Trimming pared 3 bases from V and 5 bases from J, leaving 17 bases between. The germline CDR1 and CDR2 sequences are SQVTM and ANQGSEA. The CDR3 runs to 15 residues. Here the CDR3 reads CSVDAPGQVNNEQFF. CDR3 bases: TGCAGCGTTGATGCCCCGGGTCAAGTAAACAATGAGCAGTTCTTC.

The chain links TRBV27 to TRBJ2-7; TRBD1 matches at 7 bases. The germline V gene has CDR1 MNHEY and CDR2 SMNVEV (reference sequence). This CDR3 region has 15 residues. V dropped 5 bases and J dropped 3; count of bases not matched to a gene: 10. Written as DNA, the CDR3 is TGTGCCAGCAGTCCTTCTATCGGGACAGACTACGAGCAGTACGTC. Amino acid sequence: CASSPSIGTDYEQYV.

This clonotype was observed a handful of times. The gene calls are TRBV25-1 and TRBJ1-2; TRBD1 is a possible D gene (5 bases). V was trimmed by 4 bases and J by 6 bases, leaving 12 bases between them. Germline CDR1 reads MGHDK; CDR2 reads SYGVNS. The CDR3 runs 13 residues. The CDR3 reads CASSVRGTDGYTF. The CDR3 DNA reads as TGTGCCAGCAGTGTTAGGGGAACGGATGGCTACACCTTC.

This clonotype turned up a few times. This chain uses TRBV3-1 with TRBJ1-3; D ambiguous. The CDR3 extends over 12 amino acids. Germline V CDR1 and CDR2: LGHDT, YNNKEL (reference sequence). The V gene lost 1 base and the J gene lost 8 bases, with 6 bases spanning the gap. This CDR3 reads CASSQVGDTIYF. The CDR3 DNA follows: TGTGCCAGCAGCCAAGTTGGTGACACCATATATTTT.

This clonotype was recorded many times. The V and J genes are TRBV12-3 or TRBV12-4 and TRBJ2-5, with D possibly being TRBD1 or TRBD2 (6 bases each). CDR3 length equals 15 residues. The V gene lost 6 bases and the J gene lost 1 base, with 15 bases spanning the gap. The CDR3 here is CASSPRGALQETQYF. In DNA, the CDR3 is TGTGCCAGCAGCCCAAGGGGGGCTCTCCAAGAGACCCAGTACTTC.

The chain employs TRBV6-5 and TRBJ2-3; 7 nucleotides match TRBD1. The CDR3 covers 18 residues. V was pared by 0 bases and J by 6 bases, with 15 bases of the junction left unmatched. Germline V gene lookup returns CDR1 MNHEY and CDR2 SVGAGI. CDR3 in amino acids: CASSYSIRGGPLSDTQYF. The CDR3 coding sequence is TGTGCCAGCAGTTACTCGATACGAGGGGGCCCGCTATCCGATACGCAGTATTTT.

This clonotype has more than one count but fewer than ten. The chain combines TRBV20-1 with TRBJ2-4; D might be TRBD1 (6 bases). The ends were cut back, 5 bases at V and 0 bases at J, with 17 bases in the middle. CDR3 length equals 16 residues. Germline CDR1 reads DFQATT; CDR2 reads SNEGSKA (reference sequence). CDR3 in DNA: TGCAGTGCTGGTGGGCAGGGGCTAGTAGCCAAAAACATTCAGTACTTC. It codes for CSAGGQGLVAKNIQYF.

About this clonotype itself: A read error may be the cause here, since a much bigger clone is one base away. The chain links TRBV12-3 or TRBV12-4 to TRBJ1-6; no reliable D call. The V end lost 5 bases, the J end lost 10 bases, and 15 bases lay between the germline ends. The CDR3 has 14 amino acids. This chain's CDR3 is CASSRTVEGSPLHF. CDR3 DNA: TGTGCCAGCAGTCGGACGGTTGAAGGGTCACCCCTCCACTTT.

This clonotype was seen a handful of times. The chain links TRBV5-6 to TRBJ1-1, with D tentatively TRBD1 (6 bases). Trimming shortened V by 4 bases and J by 1 base, and 17 bases separated the two germline ends. CDR1 and CDR2 (germline): SGHDT, YYEEEE. The CDR3 runs to 16 residues. The CDR3 DNA follows: TGTGCCAGCAGCCTGCCTGGGCAGGGGAAGAACACTGAAGCTTTCTTT. Protein product: CASSLPGQGKNTEAFF.

The chain's CDR3 is CSAADRVRVLTGLYEQYV. CDR3 nucleotides: TGCAGTGCTGCCGACCGTGTTAGGGTCCTGACTGGGCTCTACGAGCAGTACGTC. The V gene is TRBV20-1, the J gene TRBJ2-7; D gene unclear. This CDR3 is 18 amino acids long. Trimming stripped 5 bases from V and 3 bases from J, with 29 bases between. Per germline, CDR1 DFQATT and CDR2 SNEGSKA (reference sequence).

The chain carries TRBV12-3 or TRBV12-4 and TRBJ2-7; TRBD2 agrees at 10 bases. V lost 1 base to trimming and J lost 3 bases; unmatched junction nucleotides: 12. The length of the CDR3 is 18 residues. The CDR3 sequence: CASSLVVASGGPFYEQYF. The CDR3 DNA reads TGTGCCAGCAGTTTAGTGGTCGCTAGCGGGGGCCCCTTCTACGAGCAGTACTTC.

The CDR3 nucleotides are TGTGCCAGTAGGCCCCTAGGAGCTAATGAAAAACTGTTTTTT. It yields the protein CASRPLGANEKLFF. This sequence joins TRBV19 and TRBJ1-4, with D unresolved. Germline CDR1 reads LNHDA; CDR2 reads SQIVND (reference sequence). V shed 6 bases and J shed 3 bases, with 11 bases lying between them. The CDR3 has 14 amino acids.